The clone carrying this TCR beta chain was seen only a few times. Sequencing was performed with immunoSEQ multiplex PCR; in TCRdb, only in-frame clones are kept and a portion is missing. Among about 85,000 clones listed, roughly 94% were seen once. Per germline, CDR1 LNHDA and CDR2 SQIVND (reference sequence). Trimming at V came to 3 bases and at J to 8 bases, leaving 17 bases not matched to a gene. This CDR3 comprises 18 residues. This specimen comes from a study of technical replicates of blood from four donors. The receptor's source is a human donor in good health. Sequencing was done on a sample of T cells isolated from PBMCs. The rearrangement uses TRBV19 and TRBJ1-2, with 11 bases matching TRBD1. The CDR3 region is CASSIRRRDRGTVGGYTF. The CDR3 DNA sequence: TGTGCCAGTAGTATCAGACGACGGGACAGGGGGACCGTCGGGGGCTACACCTTC.